This T cell receptor (beta chain) appears in the sequencing data of a study of CXCR3-negative and CXCR3-positive naive CD8 T cells. Study outcomes and limitations: Each naive subset displayed comparably high diversity, whereas memory CD8+ cells displayed much lower diversity. Naive CXCR3-positive and CXCR3-negative cells shared TRBV-TRBJ usage; memory cells diverged.

A remark on this clonotype: Its specificity is unknown.

It was by 5' RACE with UMI labels that the TRB cDNA libraries were prepared. TCRdb reanalyzed the 5' RACE reads and collapses them to one entry per CDR3 protein, without DNA. This table holds under 50,000 distinct CDR3 sequences. From germline, CDR1 is MNHEY and CDR2 SVGAGI. The CDR3 has 18 amino acids. This TCR came from a human donor in good health. Some clones in this sample may be carry-over from other donors' samples. The specimen sequenced was naive CXCR3- CD8+ T cells from blood. Regarding subset: CD45RO-CCR7+CD27+CD95- naive CD8+ T cells lacking CXCR3 (TNR3-). This chain connects TRBV6-5 to TRBJ2-4; the D call from TCRdb, TRBD1, cannot be confirmed without DNA. CDR3 sequence reads: CASSYLRGRIRAKNIQYF.